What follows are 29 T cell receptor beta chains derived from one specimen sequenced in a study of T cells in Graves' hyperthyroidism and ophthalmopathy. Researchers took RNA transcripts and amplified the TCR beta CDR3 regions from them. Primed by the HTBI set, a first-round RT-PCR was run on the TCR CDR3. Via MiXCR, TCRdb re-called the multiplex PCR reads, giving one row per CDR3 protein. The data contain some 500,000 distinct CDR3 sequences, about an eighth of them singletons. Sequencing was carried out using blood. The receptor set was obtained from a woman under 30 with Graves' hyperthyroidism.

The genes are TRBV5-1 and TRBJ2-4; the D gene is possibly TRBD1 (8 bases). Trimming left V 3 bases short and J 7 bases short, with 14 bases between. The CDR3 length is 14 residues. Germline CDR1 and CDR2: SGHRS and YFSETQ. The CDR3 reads CASSSDRGGNIQYF. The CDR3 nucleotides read TGCGCCAGCAGCTCCGACAGGGGAGGGAACATTCAGTACTTC.

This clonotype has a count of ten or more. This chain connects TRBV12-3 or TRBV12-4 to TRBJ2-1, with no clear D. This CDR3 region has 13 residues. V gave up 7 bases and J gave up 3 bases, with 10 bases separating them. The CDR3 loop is CASKLDHYNEQFF. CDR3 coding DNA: TGTGCCAGCAAGTTGGACCACTACAATGAGCAGTTCTTC.

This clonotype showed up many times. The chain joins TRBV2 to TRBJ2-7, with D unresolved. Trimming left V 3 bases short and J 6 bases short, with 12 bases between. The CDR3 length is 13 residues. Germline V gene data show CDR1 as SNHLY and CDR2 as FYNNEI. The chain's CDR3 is CASSEGGSIEQYV. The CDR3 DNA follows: TGTGCCAGCAGTGAGGGTGGGTCGATCGAGCAGTACGTC.

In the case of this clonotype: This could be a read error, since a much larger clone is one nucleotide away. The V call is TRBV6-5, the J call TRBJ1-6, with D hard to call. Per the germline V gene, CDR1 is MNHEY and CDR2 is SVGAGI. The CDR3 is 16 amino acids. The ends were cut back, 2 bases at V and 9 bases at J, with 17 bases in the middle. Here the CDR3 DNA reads TGTGCCAGCAGTTACCCACCCTGGGATAGCAGTTCACCCCTCCACTTT. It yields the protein CASSYPPWDSSSPLHF.

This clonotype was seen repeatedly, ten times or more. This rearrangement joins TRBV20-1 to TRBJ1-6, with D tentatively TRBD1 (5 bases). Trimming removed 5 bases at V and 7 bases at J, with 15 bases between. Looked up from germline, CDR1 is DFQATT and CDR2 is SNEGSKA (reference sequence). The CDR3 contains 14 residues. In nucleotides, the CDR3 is TGCAGTGCTCCCTTTAGACAGATGAATTCACCCCTCCACTTT. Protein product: CSAPFRQMNSPLHF.

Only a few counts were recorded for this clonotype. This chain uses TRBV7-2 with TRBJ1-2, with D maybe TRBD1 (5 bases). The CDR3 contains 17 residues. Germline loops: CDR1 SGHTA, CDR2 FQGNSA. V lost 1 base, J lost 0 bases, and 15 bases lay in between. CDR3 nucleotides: TGTGCCAGCAGCTTAGTCTCTGGGGGGTTAGCTAACTATGGCTACACCTTC. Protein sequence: CASSLVSGGLANYGYTF.

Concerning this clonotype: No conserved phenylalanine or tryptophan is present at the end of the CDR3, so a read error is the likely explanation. The CDR3 nucleotides are TGTGCCAGCAGCTTAAAAGGGGGAGACAATCAGCCCCAGCATTCT. This translates into CASSLKGGDNQPQHS. The rearrangement uses TRBV11-2 and TRBJ1-5; possibly TRBD1 for D (6 bases). From germline, CDR1 is SGHAT and CDR2 FQNNGV. This CDR3 region has 15 residues. V shed 2 bases and J shed 3 bases, with 11 bases lying between them.

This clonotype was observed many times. CDR3 loop: CAWRGRETQYF. CDR3 in DNA: TGTGCCTGGAGGGGGCGAGAGACCCAGTACTTC. The chain employs TRBV30 and TRBJ2-5; D is perhaps TRBD1 (5 bases). Looked up from germline, CDR1 is GTSNPN and CDR2 is SVGIG (reference sequence). Trimming left V 3 bases short and J 4 bases short, with 6 bases between. This CDR3 has 11 amino acids.

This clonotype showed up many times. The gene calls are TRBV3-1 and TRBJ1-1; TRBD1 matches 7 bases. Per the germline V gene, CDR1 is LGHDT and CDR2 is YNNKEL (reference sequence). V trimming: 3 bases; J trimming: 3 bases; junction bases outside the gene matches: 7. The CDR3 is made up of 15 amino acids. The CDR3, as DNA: TGTGCCAGCAGCCACCGAAGGGGGCGCGACACTGAAGCTTTCTTT. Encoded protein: CASSHRRGRDTEAFF.

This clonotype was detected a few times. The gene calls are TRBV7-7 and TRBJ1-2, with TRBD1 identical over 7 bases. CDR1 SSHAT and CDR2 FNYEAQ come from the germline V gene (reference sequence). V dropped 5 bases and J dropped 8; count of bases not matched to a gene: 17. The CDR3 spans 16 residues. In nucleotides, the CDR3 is TGTGCCAGCAGCCCCGGGACAGAGTACTTCCTGCAGGGCTACACCTTC. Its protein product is CASSPGTEYFLQGYTF.

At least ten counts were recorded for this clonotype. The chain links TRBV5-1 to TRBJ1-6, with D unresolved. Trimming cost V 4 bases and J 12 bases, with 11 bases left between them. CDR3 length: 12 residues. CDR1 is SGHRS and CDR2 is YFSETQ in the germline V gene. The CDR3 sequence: CASSDNSGPLHF. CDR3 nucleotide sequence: TGCGCCAGCAGCGACAACTCGGGACCCCTCCACTTT.

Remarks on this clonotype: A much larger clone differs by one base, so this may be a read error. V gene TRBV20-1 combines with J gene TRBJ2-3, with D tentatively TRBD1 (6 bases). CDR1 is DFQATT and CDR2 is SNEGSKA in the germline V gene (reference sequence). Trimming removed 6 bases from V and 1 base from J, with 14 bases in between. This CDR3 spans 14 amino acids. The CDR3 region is CSAPGRGGTDTQYF. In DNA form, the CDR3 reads TGCAGTGCCCCGGGCAGGGGTGGCACAGATACGCAGTATTTT.

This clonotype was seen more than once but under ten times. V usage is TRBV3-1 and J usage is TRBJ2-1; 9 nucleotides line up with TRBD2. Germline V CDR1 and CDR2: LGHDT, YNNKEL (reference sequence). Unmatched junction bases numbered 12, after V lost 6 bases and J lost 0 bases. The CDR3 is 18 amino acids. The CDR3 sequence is CASRRDSGSSNSYNEQFF. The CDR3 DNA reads TGTGCCAGCAGGCGGGATAGCGGGAGCTCCAACTCCTACAATGAGCAGTTCTTC.

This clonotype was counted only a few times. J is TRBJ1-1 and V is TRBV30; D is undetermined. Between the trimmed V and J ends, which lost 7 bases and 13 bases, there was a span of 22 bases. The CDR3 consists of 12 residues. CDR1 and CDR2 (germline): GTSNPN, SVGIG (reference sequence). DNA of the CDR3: TGTGCCTACACCCTCGGGCAGCTTGGAAATTTCTTT. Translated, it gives CAYTLGQLGNFF. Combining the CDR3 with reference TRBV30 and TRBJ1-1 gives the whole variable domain SQTIHQWPATLVQPVGSPLSLECTVEGTSNPNLYWYRQAAGRGLQLLFYSVGIGQISSEVPQNLSASRPQDRQFILSSKKLLLSDSGFYLCAYTLGQLGNFFGQGTRLTVV.

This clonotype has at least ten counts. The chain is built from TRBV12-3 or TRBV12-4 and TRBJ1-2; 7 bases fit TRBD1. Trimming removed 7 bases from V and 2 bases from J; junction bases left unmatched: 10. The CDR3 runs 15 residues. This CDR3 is CASIETGTANYGYTF. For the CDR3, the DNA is TGTGCCAGCATCGAGACCGGGACAGCAAACTATGGCTACACCTTC.

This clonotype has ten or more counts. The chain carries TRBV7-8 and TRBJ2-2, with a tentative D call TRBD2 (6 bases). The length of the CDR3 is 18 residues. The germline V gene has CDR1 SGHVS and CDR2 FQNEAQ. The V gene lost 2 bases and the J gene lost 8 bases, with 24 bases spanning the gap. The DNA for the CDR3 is TGTGCCAGCAGCTTAACGGTCCTGGCGGGATATACCGAGGGGGAGCTGTTTTTT. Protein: CASSLTVLAGYTEGELFF.

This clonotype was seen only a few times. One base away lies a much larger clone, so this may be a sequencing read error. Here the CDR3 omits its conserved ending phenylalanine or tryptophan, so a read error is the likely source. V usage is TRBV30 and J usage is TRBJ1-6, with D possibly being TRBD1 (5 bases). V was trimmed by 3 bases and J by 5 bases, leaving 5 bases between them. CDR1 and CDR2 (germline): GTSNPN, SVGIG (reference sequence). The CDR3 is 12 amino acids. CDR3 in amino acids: CAWSRDNSPLHL. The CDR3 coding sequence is TGTGCCTGGAGCAGGGATAATTCACCCCTCCACCTT.

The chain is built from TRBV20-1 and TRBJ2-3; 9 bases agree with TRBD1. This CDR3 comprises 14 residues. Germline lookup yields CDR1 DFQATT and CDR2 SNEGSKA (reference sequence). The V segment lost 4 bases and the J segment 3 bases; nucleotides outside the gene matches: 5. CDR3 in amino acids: CSANLGTGTDTQYF. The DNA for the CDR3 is TGCAGTGCTAATCTCGGGACAGGGACAGATACGCAGTATTTT.

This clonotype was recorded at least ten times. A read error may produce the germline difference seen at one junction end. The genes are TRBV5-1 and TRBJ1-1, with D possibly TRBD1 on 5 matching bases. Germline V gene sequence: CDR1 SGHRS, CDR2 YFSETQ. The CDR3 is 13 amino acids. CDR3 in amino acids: CASSFRVNTEAFF. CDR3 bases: TGTGCCAGCAGCTTCAGGGTAAACACTGAAGCTTTCTTT.

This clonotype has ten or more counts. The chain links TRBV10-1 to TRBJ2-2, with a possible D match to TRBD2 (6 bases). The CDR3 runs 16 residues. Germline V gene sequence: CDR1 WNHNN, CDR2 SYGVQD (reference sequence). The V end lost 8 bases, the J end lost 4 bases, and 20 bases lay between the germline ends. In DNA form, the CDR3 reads TGCGCCAGCTCCGAGTGGGGGGAATCGGGCACCGGGGAGCTGTTTTTT. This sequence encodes CASSEWGESGTGELFF.

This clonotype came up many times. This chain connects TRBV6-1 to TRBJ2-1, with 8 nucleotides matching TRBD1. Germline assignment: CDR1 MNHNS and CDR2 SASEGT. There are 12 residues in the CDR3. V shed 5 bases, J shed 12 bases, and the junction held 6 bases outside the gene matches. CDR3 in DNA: TGTGCCAGCAGTCCCGGGACAGGAGGGCAGTTCTTC. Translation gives CASSPGTGGQFF.

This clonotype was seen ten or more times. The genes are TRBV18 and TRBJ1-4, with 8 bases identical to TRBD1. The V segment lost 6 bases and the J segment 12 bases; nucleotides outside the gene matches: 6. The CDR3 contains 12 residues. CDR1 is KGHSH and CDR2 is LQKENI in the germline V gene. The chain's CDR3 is CASSSYRGELFF. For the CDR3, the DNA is TGTGCCAGCTCTTCCTACAGGGGGGAACTGTTTTTT.

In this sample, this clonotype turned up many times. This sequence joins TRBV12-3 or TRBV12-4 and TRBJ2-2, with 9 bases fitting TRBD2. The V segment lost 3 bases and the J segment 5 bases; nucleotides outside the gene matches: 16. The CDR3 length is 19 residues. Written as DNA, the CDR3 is TGTGCCAGCAGTTTCCCCGCTAGCGGGGCATTGTGGAATACCGGGGAGCTGTTTTTT. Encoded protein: CASSFPASGALWNTGELFF.

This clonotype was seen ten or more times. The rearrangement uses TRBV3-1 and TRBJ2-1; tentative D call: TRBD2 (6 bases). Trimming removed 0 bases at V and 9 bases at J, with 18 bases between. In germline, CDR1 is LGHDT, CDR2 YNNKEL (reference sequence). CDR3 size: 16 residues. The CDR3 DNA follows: TGTGCCAGCAGCCAAGAAGGCAGTAATAGCGGAGGTGAGCAGTTCTTC. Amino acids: CASSQEGSNSGGEQFF.

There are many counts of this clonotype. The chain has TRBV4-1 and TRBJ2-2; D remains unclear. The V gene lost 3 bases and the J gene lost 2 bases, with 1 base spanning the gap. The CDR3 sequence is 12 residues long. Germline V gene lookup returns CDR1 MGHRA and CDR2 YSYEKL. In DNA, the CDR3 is TGCGCCAGCAGCCATAACACCGGGGAGCTGTTTTTT. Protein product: CASSHNTGELFF.

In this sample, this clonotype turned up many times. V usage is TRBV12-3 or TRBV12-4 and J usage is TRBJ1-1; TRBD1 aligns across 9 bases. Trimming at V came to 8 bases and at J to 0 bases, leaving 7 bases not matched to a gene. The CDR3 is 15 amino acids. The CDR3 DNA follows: TGTGCCAGCCGGAAGACAGGGGGGGTGAACACTGAAGCTTTCTTT. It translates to CASRKTGGVNTEAFF.

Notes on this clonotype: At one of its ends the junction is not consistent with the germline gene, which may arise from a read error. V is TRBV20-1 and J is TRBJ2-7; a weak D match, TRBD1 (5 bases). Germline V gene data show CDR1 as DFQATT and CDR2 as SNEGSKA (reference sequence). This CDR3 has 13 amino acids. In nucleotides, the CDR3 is TGCAGTGCCAGGGCCCCCGGCTCCTACGGGCAGTACTTC. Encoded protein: CSARAPGSYGQYF.

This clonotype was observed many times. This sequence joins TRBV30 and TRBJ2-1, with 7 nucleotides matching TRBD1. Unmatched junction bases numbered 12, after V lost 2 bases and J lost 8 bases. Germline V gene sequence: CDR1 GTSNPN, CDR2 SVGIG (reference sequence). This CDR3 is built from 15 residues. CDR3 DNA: TGTGCCTGGAGTTGGGGGACAGAGAGGTTGGATGAGCAGTTCTTC. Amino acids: CAWSWGTERLDEQFF.

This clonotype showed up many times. CDR3 sequence reads: CASSGTFNEQFF. Written as DNA, the CDR3 is TGTGCCAGCAGTGGGACTTTCAATGAGCAGTTCTTC. This chain uses TRBV12-3 or TRBV12-4 with TRBJ2-1, with D possibly being TRBD2 (6 bases). The germline V and J ends were trimmed by 5 bases and 6 bases, with 8 bases remaining between them. The CDR3 extends over 12 amino acids.